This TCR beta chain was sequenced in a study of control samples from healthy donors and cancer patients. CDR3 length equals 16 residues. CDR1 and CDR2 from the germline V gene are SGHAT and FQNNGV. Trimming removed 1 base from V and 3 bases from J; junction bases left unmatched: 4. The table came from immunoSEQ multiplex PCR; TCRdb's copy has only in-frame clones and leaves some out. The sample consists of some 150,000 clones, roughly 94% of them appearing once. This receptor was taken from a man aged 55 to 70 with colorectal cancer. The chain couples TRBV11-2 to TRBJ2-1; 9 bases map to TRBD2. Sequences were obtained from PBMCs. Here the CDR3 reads CASSLGGLADYNEQFF. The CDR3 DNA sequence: TGTGCCAGCAGCTTAGGGGGACTAGCTGACTACAATGAGCAGTTCTTC.